This entry describes one T cell receptor (beta chain). The antigen is undetermined. Between the trimmed V and J ends, which lost 9 bases and 0 bases, there was a span of 12 bases. Germline-derived CDR1 and CDR2 are LNHDA and SQIVND (reference sequence). The CDR3 length is 14 residues. The sequenced template was cDNA made from the entire isolated RNA. Using immunoSEQ multiplex PCR, the repertoire was profiled, and TCRdb retains in-frame clones only, with some absent. This table holds approximately 90,000 clones, 25% to 35% found once. The data stem from a study of beta chain features in type 1 diabetes. The study's findings and limits: VDJ junctions from patients with type 1 diabetes contained fewer insertions and more deletions.

The genes are TRBV19 and TRBJ1-3; D is undetermined. This clonotype was obtained from a woman in her late teens or twenties in good health. Sequencing used stem cell memory CD4+ T cells from blood. The CDR3: CASTRVSSGNTIYF. Written as DNA, the CDR3 is TGTGCCAGCACGAGGGTGAGCTCTGGAAACACCATATATTTT.